This is a list of T cell receptor beta chains from one sample in a study of blood T cell repertoires in COVID-19. Sequenced by immunoSEQ multiplex PCR; TCRdb stores in-frame clones only, minus some. The repertoire holds 200,000 to 250,000 clones, with 92% as singletons. Material: peripheral blood. Receptors originate from a man aged 25 to 40 with acute or convalescent COVID-19. The CDR3 runs from the conserved cysteine through the conserved F or W. D genes are given only for firm matches. Rows may omit the clone size; those that give it use once, few, many or a size class.

v_call	j_call	d_call	clone_size	cdr3_aa	cdr3_nt
TRBV4-2	TRBJ2-2	NA	NA	CASSQLNTGELFF	TGTGCCAGCAGCCAACTAAACACCGGGGAGCTGTTTTTT
TRBV5-1	TRBJ2-3	TRBD2	NA	CASSSLLAGGDTDTQYF	TGCGCCAGCAGCTCCCTACTAGCGGGGGGAGACACAGATACGCAGTATTTT
TRBV19	TRBJ2-5	TRBD2	NA	CASKPGTSGNKETQYF	TGTGCCAGTAAACCCGGGACTAGCGGGAATAAAGAGACCCAGTACTTC
TRBV27	TRBJ2-2	TRBD1	NA	CASSLSTYRGTGELFF	TGTGCCAGCAGTCTGTCAACATACAGGGGCACCGGGGAGCTGTTTTTT
TRBV11-3	TRBJ2-7	TRBD1	NA	CASSPVPMVVGGPYEQYF	TGTGCCAGCAGCCCAGTCCCTATGGTGGTAGGGGGCCCCTACGAGCAGTACTTC
TRBV12-3/TRBV12-4	TRBJ2-7	TRBD1	NA	CASSSTGGYEQYF	TGTGCCAGCAGTTCCACAGGGGGGTACGAGCAGTACTTC
TRBV30	TRBJ1-1	NA	NA	CAWRGGLEAFF	TGTGCCTGGAGAGGTGGACTTGAAGCTTTCTTT
TRBV5-1	TRBJ2-7	TRBD2	NA	CASSWGTSGGSYEQYF	TGCGCCAGCAGCTGGGGGACTAGCGGGGGCTCCTACGAGCAGTACTTC
TRBV11-3	TRBJ2-2	NA	NA	CASSLGAANTGELFF	TGTGCCAGCAGCTTAGGGGCCGCGAACACCGGGGAGCTGTTTTTT
TRBV7-2	TRBJ1-2	NA	NA	CASSSRVGEGGYTF	TGTGCCAGCAGCTCCCGGGTCGGGGAAGGGGGCTACACCTTC
TRBV19	TRBJ1-1	TRBD1	NA	CASSYGTGLNTEAFF	TGTGCCAGTAGCTACGGGACAGGGTTGAACACTGAAGCTTTCTTT
TRBV6-5	TRBJ1-5	NA	NA	CASSITGNQPQHF	TGTGCCAGCAGTATTACAGGCAATCAGCCCCAGCATTTT
TRBV5-1	TRBJ2-7	TRBD2	NA	CASSLVNGLAGTYEQYF	TGCGCCAGCAGCTTGGTAAACGGACTAGCGGGTACCTACGAGCAGTACTTC
TRBV30	TRBJ2-7	TRBD2	NA	CAWRRTSGAYEQYF	TGTGCCTGGCGCAGGACTAGCGGCGCCTACGAGCAGTACTTC
TRBV19	TRBJ2-7	TRBD1	NA	CASGQGLVEQYF	TGTGCCAGCGGACAGGGGTTGGTCGAGCAGTACTTC
TRBV27	TRBJ1-4	NA	NA	CASSFVRGANEKLFF	TGTGCCAGCAGTTTTGTCAGGGGAGCTAATGAAAAACTGTTTTTT
TRBV19	TRBJ2-3	TRBD2	NA	CASSIAGGDTQYF	TGTGCCAGTAGTATTGCGGGAGGAGATACGCAGTATTTT
TRBV7-9	TRBJ1-4	NA	NA	CASSSGRTTNEKLFF	TGTGCCAGCAGCTCCGGGAGAACAACTAATGAAAAACTGTTTTTT
TRBV5-1	TRBJ1-3	NA	NA	CASSLTGVAGNTIYF	TGCGCCAGCAGCTTGACAGGTGTTGCTGGAAACACCATATATTTT
TRBV5-1	TRBJ2-7	NA	NA	CASSLAQSYEQYF	TGCGCCAGCAGCTTGGCACAGTCCTACGAGCAGTACTTC
TRBV29-1	TRBJ1-2	NA	NA	CSVDRDYGYTF	TGCAGCGTTGACAGGGATTATGGCTACACCTTC
TRBV19	TRBJ2-1	NA	once	CASSQDRSSYNEQFF	TGTGCCAGTAGCCAGGACAGAAGCTCCTACAATGAGCAGTTCTTC
TRBV30	TRBJ1-2	NA	NA	CAYISTALRYGYTF	TGTGCCTACATATCGACAGCCCTTCGATATGGCTACACCTTC
TRBV5-1	TRBJ2-5	NA	NA	CASSRTPPGQETQYF	TGCGCCAGCAGTCGAACACCGCCGGGTCAAGAGACCCAGTACTTC
TRBV13	TRBJ2-2	NA	once	CASRFRTENGAGELFF	TGTGCCAGCAGATTTAGGACCGAAAACGGGGCCGGGGAGCTGTTTTTT
TRBV15	TRBJ1-2	NA	NA	CATSRADIGGYTF	TGTGCCACCAGCAGAGCGGACATCGGTGGCTACACCTTC
TRBV5-4	TRBJ2-1	NA	NA	CASSLREIFYNEQFF	TGTGCCAGCAGCTTGCGGGAGATCTTCTACAATGAGCAGTTCTTC
TRBV12-3/TRBV12-4	TRBJ1-1	NA	NA	CASSSRLGTEAFF	TGTGCCAGCAGTTCACGCCTAGGCACTGAAGCTTTCTTT
TRBV5-1	TRBJ2-6	NA	NA	CASSLALSGANVLTF	TGCGCCAGCAGCTTGGCCCTCTCTGGGGCCAACGTCCTGACTTTC
TRBV7-9	TRBJ1-2	TRBD1	NA	CASSLGWDRAYGYTF	TGTGCCAGCAGCTTAGGTTGGGACAGGGCGTATGGCTACACCTTC
TRBV25-1	TRBJ1-3	NA	NA	CASSEQGYSGNTIYF	TGTGCCAGCAGTGAACAGGGTTACTCTGGAAACACCATATATTTT
TRBV19	TRBJ2-7	TRBD1	NA	CASSISGGSFYEQYF	TGTGCCAGTAGTATTTCAGGGGGCAGCTTCTACGAGCAGTACTTC
TRBV25-1	TRBJ1-4	NA	NA	CASSDQTADRHEKLFF	TGTGCCAGCAGTGATCAAACGGCAGACAGACATGAAAAACTGTTTTTT
TRBV12-3/TRBV12-4	TRBJ1-1	NA	few	CASFYSGGAFF	TGTGCCAGCTTCTACTCTGGAGGAGCTTTCTTT
TRBV19	TRBJ1-2	NA	NA	CASSRDGLYGYTF	TGTGCCAGTAGTCGCGACGGACTCTATGGCTACACCTTC
TRBV7-6	TRBJ2-5	TRBD2	NA	CASSEGLAREETQYF	TGTGCCAGCAGCGAAGGACTAGCGAGAGAAGAGACCCAGTACTTC
TRBV3-1/TRBV3-2	TRBJ2-3	TRBD2	NA	CASSQEGLATDTQYF	TGTGCCAGCAGCCAAGAGGGACTAGCAACAGATACGCAGTATTTT
TRBV5-1	TRBJ2-1	NA	NA	CASSLDVRGWFF	TGCGCCAGCAGCTTGGATGTCCGGGGATGGTTCTTC
TRBV7-6	TRBJ2-6	NA	NA	CASGSPSREGQGLSGANVLTF	TGTGCCAGCGGGTCTCCTTCTCGGGAGGGACAGGGACTGTCTGGGGCCAACGTCCTGACTTTC
TRBV27	TRBJ1-5	TRBD1	NA	CASKDRGNYSNQPQHF	TGTGCCAGCAAGGACAGGGGAAACTATAGCAATCAGCCCCAGCATTTT
TRBV29-1	TRBJ1-1	NA	NA	CSGTPSAREAFF	TGCAGCGGTACTCCTTCTGCCCGTGAAGCTTTCTTT
TRBV6-6	TRBJ2-7	TRBD1	NA	CASSSGQGDYEQYF	TGTGCCAGCAGTTCAGGACAGGGAGACTACGAGCAGTACTTC
TRBV28	TRBJ2-1	TRBD1	NA	CASRPYRGAAEEHEQFF	TGTGCCAGCAGACCTTACAGGGGGGCCGCTGAGGAACATGAGCAGTTCTTC
TRBV5-1	TRBJ2-2	NA	NA	CASSPGMGTPLNPGELFF	TGCGCCAGCAGCCCAGGGATGGGAACCCCCCTGAATCCCGGGGAGCTGTTTTTT
TRBV19	TRBJ2-4	NA	NA	CASSIDPGGALAKNIQYF	TGTGCCAGTAGTATAGATCCCGGCGGAGCCCTAGCCAAAAACATTCAGTACTTC
TRBV7-2	TRBJ2-7	NA	few	CASSFGPAREQYF	TGTGCCAGCAGCTTCGGCCCGGCGAGGGAGCAGTACTTC
TRBV28	TRBJ2-5	NA	once	CASSLARVETQYF	TGTGCCAGCAGTTTAGCCAGGGTAGAGACCCAGTACTTC
TRBV7-9	TRBJ1-6	NA	NA	CASSSRQYNSPLHF	TGTGCCAGCAGCTCCCGACAGTATAATTCACCCCTCCACTTT